This T cell receptor beta chain was recovered during a study of blood T cells in healthy people across ages. Whole-study context: With template switching, about one barcoded beta molecule was captured per two T cells. Study-wide points: CMV infection status of these donors was not known.

This CDR3 spans 15 amino acids. The germline V gene encodes CDR1 SGDLS and CDR2 YYNGEE. V shed 2 bases and J shed 2 bases, with 12 bases lying between them. Drawing of peripheral blood yielded roughly 9.8 milliliters from each donor. Each sample yielded at least 5 micrograms of PBMC total RNA. A second about 7 to 11 cycle PCR used barcoded and J-beta primers. TCRdb analysed the 5' RACE reads with MiXCR anew, one entry per CDR3 protein. The data contain around 790,000 distinct CDR3 sequences, about 42% of them singletons. Comment on this clonotype: Its antigen is currently unknown.

This chain uses TRBV9 with TRBJ2-3; tentatively, D is TRBD2 (6 bases). Sequenced input: blood. This receptor was obtained from a man aged 55 to 69 in good health. CDR3 nucleotide sequence: TGTGCCAGCAGCGTTGGGGACTTTTCCACAGATACGCAGTATTTT. Translated: CASSVGDFSTDTQYF.